A single sample is the source of the 30 T cell receptor beta chains below, sequenced in a study of blood T cell repertoires in COVID-19. Repertoires were generated with immunoSEQ multiplex PCR, while TCRdb's copy carries only in-frame clones and drops some. The repertoire has some 150,000 clones, around 87% of them found once; the top ten carry around 38%. Sequencing was done on a sample of peripheral blood. Receptors originate from a man in his fifties who had recovered from COVID-19.

This rearrangement joins TRBV6-1 to TRBJ2-7, with TRBD2 as a possible D gene (6 bases). This CDR3 has 15 residues. Germline V lookup: CDR1 MNHNS, CDR2 SASEGT. The V end was cut by 2 bases, the J end by 5 bases, with 16 bases between. The CDR3 protein is CASSEWRGGTDEQYF. CDR3 DNA sequence: TGTGCCAGCAGTGAATGGCGGGGAGGTACCGACGAGCAGTACTTC.

The genes are TRBV5-6 and TRBJ2-2; 12 bases are shared with TRBD2. CDR3 length: 16 amino acids. Per germline, CDR1 SGHDT and CDR2 YYEEEE. J lost 4 bases, V lost 3 bases, and 4 bases had no gene match. CDR3 nucleotide sequence: TGTGCCAGCAGCTCCCTAGCGGGGGGGCGCACCGGGGAGCTGTTTTTT. Residues: CASSSLAGGRTGELFF.

V gene TRBV6-2 or TRBV6-3 combines with J gene TRBJ2-1; the match to TRBD2 covers 12 bases. J gave up 4 bases and V 3 bases, and 4 bases lay outside the gene matches. Germline V gene sequence: CDR1 MNHEY, CDR2 SVGEGT. The CDR3 extends over 16 amino acids. CDR3 loop: CASSYGTSGSYNEQFF. The CDR3 bases are TGTGCCAGCAGTTATGGGACTAGCGGGTCGTACAATGAGCAGTTCTTC.

This clone came up once. Here the CDR3 reads CASSLLAVRTDTQYF. For the CDR3, the DNA is TGTGCCAGCAGTTTACTTGCGGTCCGCACAGATACGCAGTATTTT. J is TRBJ2-3 and V is TRBV28, with no clear D. Trimming removed 2 bases from V and 1 base from J, with 10 bases in between. Per germline, CDR1 MDHEN and CDR2 SYDVKM. This CDR3 region has 15 residues.

The J gene is TRBJ2-7, the V gene TRBV27; possible D gene TRBD1, 5 bases. CDR1 is MNHEY and CDR2 is SMNVEV in the germline V gene (reference sequence). This CDR3 is built from 15 residues. The ends were cut back, 3 bases at V and 2 bases at J, with 14 bases in the middle. In DNA form, the CDR3 reads TGTGCCAGCAGTTTTAAAGGGGTAAACGCCTACGAGCAGTACTTC. Amino acids: CASSFKGVNAYEQYF.

CDR3 residues: CASSYGGDGLSEQFF. The CDR3 bases are TGTGCCAGCAGTTACGGCGGGGACGGACTAAGCGAGCAGTTCTTC. This chain links TRBV6-5 with TRBJ2-1; D may be TRBD2 (6 bases). The V gene lost 2 bases and the J gene lost 10 bases, with 18 bases spanning the gap. The CDR3 runs to 15 residues. The germline gives CDR1 MNHEY, CDR2 SVGAGI.

This chain uses TRBV9 with TRBJ1-1; 8 bases match TRBD1. Per the germline V gene, CDR1 is SGDLS and CDR2 is YYNGEE. The junction had 5 bases not matched to a gene; V was cut back by 4 bases and J by 0 bases. The CDR3 is 15 amino acids. CDR3 amino acids: CASSTRQGLNTEAFF. The CDR3 coding sequence is TGTGCCAGCAGCACCAGACAGGGGTTGAACACTGAAGCTTTCTTT.

The chain employs TRBV30 and TRBJ2-5; 10 nucleotides align to TRBD1. With V trimmed by 3 bases and J by 0 bases, 4 bases remained unmatched. The CDR3 consists of 15 residues. Looked up from germline, CDR1 is GTSNPN and CDR2 is SVGIG (reference sequence). The CDR3, as DNA: TGTGCCTGGAGCCGGGACAGGGGATACCAAGAGACCCAGTACTTC. This codes for CAWSRDRGYQETQYF. The full variable domain, completed using reference TRBV30 and TRBJ2-5, is SQTIHQWPATLVQPVGSPLSLECTVEGTSNPNLYWYRQAAGRGLQLLFYSVGIGQISSEVPQNLSASRPQDRQFILSSKKLLLSDSGFYLCAWSRDRGYQETQYFGPGTRLLVL.

V usage is TRBV18 and J usage is TRBJ1-5; possible D gene TRBD1, 5 bases. Deletions cut 3 bases from V and 0 bases from J, with 15 bases between. The CDR3 extends over 17 amino acids. Germline CDR1 reads KGHSH; CDR2 reads LQKENI. The CDR3 DNA is TGTGCCAGCTCACCGGACCGGACAACCCCTAGCAATCAGCCCCAGCATTTT. This sequence encodes CASSPDRTTPSNQPQHF.

This sequence joins TRBV19 and TRBJ1-3; TRBD1 might be the D (6 bases). V gave up 6 bases and J gave up 0 bases, with 9 bases separating them. This CDR3 region has 14 residues. Germline CDR1 reads LNHDA; CDR2 reads SQIVND (reference sequence). In DNA, the CDR3 is TGTGCCAGTAGATGGACAGTCTCTGGAAACACCATATATTTT. Its translation: CASRWTVSGNTIYF.

The V and J genes are TRBV5-1 and TRBJ2-3, with unresolved D. The germline CDR1 and CDR2 sequences are SGHRS and YFSETQ. The CDR3 sequence is 14 residues long. Between the trimmed V and J ends, which lost 0 bases and 3 bases, there was a span of 8 bases. This CDR3 is CASSLGRDTDTQYF. Here the CDR3 DNA reads TGCGCCAGCAGCTTGGGCCGCGATACAGATACGCAGTATTTT.

The gene calls are TRBV4-1 and TRBJ2-7; 7 positions agree with TRBD1. The CDR3 is 15 residues long. Germline CDR1 MGHRA, CDR2 YSYEKL. Trimming removed 5 bases from V and 0 bases from J; junction bases left unmatched: 7. DNA of the CDR3: TGCGCCAGCAGCATCCTGACAGGGAGCTCCTACGAGCAGTACTTC. Translation: CASSILTGSSYEQYF.

V and J are TRBV5-1 and TRBJ2-4, with 8 bases fitting TRBD2. Germline assignment: CDR1 SGHRS and CDR2 YFSETQ. CDR3 length: 14 residues. The V segment lost 3 bases and the J segment 6 bases; nucleotides outside the gene matches: 5. The CDR3 nucleotides read TGCGCCAGCAGCTCGGGAGGGGCTCTAAACATTCAGTACTTC. As protein: CASSSGGALNIQYF. The full variable domain, with the rest looked up from reference TRBV5-1 and TRBJ2-4, is KAGVTQTPRYLIKTRGQQVTLSCSPISGHRSVSWYQQTPGQGLQFLFEYFSETQRNKGNFPGRFSGRQFSNSRSEMNVSTLELGDSALYLCASSSGGALNIQYFGAGTRLSVL.

The V call is TRBV7-2, the J call TRBJ2-2; D ambiguous. There are 15 residues in the CDR3. The germline gives CDR1 SGHTA, CDR2 FQGNSA. V gave up 2 bases and J gave up 0 bases, with 7 bases separating them. DNA of the CDR3: TGTGCCAGCAGCTTATACAACGCGAACACCGGGGAGCTGTTTTTT. Its translation: CASSLYNANTGELFF.

The CDR3 DNA sequence: TGCAGCGTTTCCGGGACAGATTCAGGAAACACCATATATTTT. The encoded protein is CSVSGTDSGNTIYF. V is TRBV29-1 and J is TRBJ1-3, with 7 bases lining up with TRBD1. The V gene's germline CDR1 is SQVTM and CDR2 ANQGSEA. The CDR3 contains 14 residues. V lost 5 bases to trimming and J lost 4 bases; unmatched junction nucleotides: 8.

This clone was recorded once. The chain links TRBV10-3 to TRBJ2-7; 10 positions agree with TRBD1. CDR3 length equals 15 residues. After removal of 3 bases from V and 5 bases from J, the junction contained 7 bases not matched to a gene. Germline V gives CDR1 ENHRY, CDR2 SYGVKD. The chain's CDR3 is CAISDPGTGVDEQYF. CDR3 coding DNA: TGTGCCATCAGTGACCCGGGGACAGGGGTCGACGAGCAGTACTTC.

The chain uses TRBV4-1 and TRBJ2-7; possible D gene TRBD1, 5 bases. CDR3 size: 17 residues. Germline values: CDR1 MGHRA, CDR2 YSYEKL. Trimming left V 2 bases short and J 1 base short, with 18 bases between. The CDR3 here is CASSQTQSQPGSYEQYF. As DNA, the CDR3 is TGCGCCAGCAGCCAAACCCAGAGCCAACCAGGGTCCTACGAGCAGTACTTC.

This clone occurred a few times. The J gene is TRBJ1-1, the V gene TRBV7-2, with 7 bases lining up with TRBD1. The germline V gene has CDR1 SGHTA and CDR2 FQGNSA. Losses at the gene ends were 5 bases for V and 8 bases for J; bases not matched to a gene: 8. The CDR3 runs 13 residues. CDR3 sequence reads: CASSNRQGGEAFF. The DNA of the CDR3 is TGTGCCAGCAGCAACCGACAGGGTGGAGAAGCTTTCTTT.

V gene TRBV7-2 combines with J gene TRBJ2-7; 8 bases fit TRBD1. There are 15 residues in the CDR3. V shed 3 bases and J 3 bases; nucleotides not matched to a gene: 7. Germline V CDR1 and CDR2: SGHTA, FQGNSA. CDR3 DNA sequence: TGTGCCAGCAGCTTGGGGCAGGGGGCCTTCTACGAGCAGTACTTC. Its translation: CASSLGQGAFYEQYF.

The chain recombines TRBV30 with TRBJ1-1; D not certain. The CDR3 is made up of 13 amino acids. The V end was cut by 1 base, the J end by 0 bases, with 6 bases between. CDR1 GTSNPN and CDR2 SVGIG come from the germline V gene (reference sequence). The CDR3: CAWSGHMNTEAFF. CDR3 DNA sequence: TGTGCCTGGAGTGGACACATGAACACTGAAGCTTTCTTT.

This clone showed up just once. The chain couples TRBV18 to TRBJ2-7; TRBD2 is a possible D gene (5 bases). This CDR3 spans 13 amino acids. Between the trimmed V and J ends, which lost 3 bases and 6 bases, there was a span of 12 bases. Germline V gene lookup returns CDR1 KGHSH and CDR2 LQKENI. The CDR3 nucleotides read TGTGCCAGCTCACCCGGAAGGGCGGGCGAGCAGTACTTC. Amino acid sequence: CASSPGRAGEQYF.

The table lists this clone with a count of one. The CDR3 coding sequence is TGTGCTAGCCGGCGGGACAGGGGCAACACCGGGGAGCTGTTTTTT. Translating gives CASRRDRGNTGELFF. V and J are TRBV12-5 and TRBJ2-2, with 10 bases fitting TRBD1. The CDR3 spans 15 residues. Germline CDR1 and CDR2: LGHNT and FRNRAP. Losses at the gene ends were 9 bases for V and 2 bases for J; bases not matched to a gene: 6.

This chain connects TRBV5-4 to TRBJ1-1; possible D gene TRBD1, 6 bases. CDR3 length: 15 amino acids. CDR1 and CDR2 from the germline V gene are SGHNT and YYREEE (reference sequence). The V end was cut by 4 bases, the J end by 1 base, with 14 bases between. DNA for the CDR3: TGTGCCAGCAGCCATTTAAACAGGGCGAACACTGAAGCTTTCTTT. Protein: CASSHLNRANTEAFF.

The V gene is TRBV5-4, the J gene TRBJ2-2; D is possibly TRBD2 (6 bases). V was cut by 4 bases and J by 1 base, with 8 bases left in between. In germline, CDR1 is SGHNT, CDR2 YYREEE (reference sequence). This CDR3 is 14 amino acids long. Here the CDR3 DNA reads TGTGCCAGCAGCGGGGACTTGAACACCGGGGAGCTGTTTTTT. It specifies CASSGDLNTGELFF.

The rearrangement uses TRBV7-2 and TRBJ1-1; TRBD1 matches at 8 bases. The CDR3 runs to 14 residues. The V gene's germline CDR1 is SGHTA and CDR2 FQGNSA. The V gene end was trimmed by 5 bases and the J gene end by 2 bases; junction bases not matched to a gene: 4. In DNA, the CDR3 is TGTGCCAGCAGCACGGGACAGGAAAACACTGAAGCTTTCTTT. This gives the protein CASSTGQENTEAFF.

This clone was detected only once. This chain connects TRBV4-3 to TRBJ2-5; D is perhaps TRBD2 (6 bases). The germline CDR1 and CDR2 sequences are LGHNA and YSLEER. Trimming cost V 1 base and J 5 bases, with 17 bases left between them. The CDR3 is 16 amino acids. The CDR3 loop is CASSQGRRARGETQYF. CDR3 DNA sequence: TGCGCCAGCAGCCAAGGCCGAAGGGCACGGGGGGAGACCCAGTACTTC.

This clone turned up a few times. The chain links TRBV5-1 to TRBJ1-2; TRBD1 is a possible D gene (5 bases). Trimming shortened V by 4 bases and J by 4 bases, and 8 bases separated the two germline ends. The CDR3 is 12 amino acids. Germline V gene lookup returns CDR1 SGHRS and CDR2 YFSETQ. In DNA, the CDR3 is TGCGCCAGCAGCCCGGACACCTATGGCTACACCTTC. Residues: CASSPDTYGYTF.

This chain uses TRBV6-6 with TRBJ1-4; no definite D call. The germline V gene encodes CDR1 MNHNY and CDR2 SVGAGI (reference sequence). Trimming pared 0 bases from V and 8 bases from J, leaving 16 bases between. This CDR3 is 16 amino acids long. This chain's CDR3 is CASSYSEPSGGEKLFF. The CDR3 region has the DNA TGTGCCAGCAGTTACTCGGAGCCTTCGGGAGGGGAAAAACTGTTTTTT.

The gene calls are TRBV6-6 and TRBJ1-2; TRBD1 agrees at 9 bases. Trimming cost V 5 bases and J 7 bases; bases outside gene matches: 11. The CDR3 runs to 15 residues. The germline V gene has CDR1 MNHNY and CDR2 SVGAGI (reference sequence). CDR3 sequence: CASSRSDRGGSGYTF. The CDR3, as DNA: TGTGCCAGCAGTCGATCGGACAGGGGAGGGAGTGGCTACACCTTC.

The chain carries TRBV19 and TRBJ1-4, with D tentatively TRBD1 (5 bases). Trimming removed 5 bases at V and 7 bases at J, with 17 bases between. The CDR3 has 15 amino acids. Germline V gene sequence: CDR1 LNHDA, CDR2 SQIVND (reference sequence). The CDR3 sequence is CASSSIWGSSEKLFF. CDR3 DNA sequence: TGTGCCAGTAGTTCCATTTGGGGCTCGAGTGAAAAACTGTTTTTT.